A selection of T cell receptor beta chains follows, all from one sample in a study of technical replicates of blood from several donors. This table comes from immunoSEQ multiplex PCR, and its TCRdb copy is limited to in-frame clones, with some not included. The sample has about 73,000 clones; 90% to 95% are singletons. Sequenced sample: T cells isolated from PBMCs. The receptors originated from a human donor in good health. The CDR3 runs from the conserved cysteine through the conserved F or W.

cdr3_aa: CASSRFVGGGPQPQHF
v_call: TRBV4-1

cdr3_aa: CASTTPRAVNTEAFF
v_call: TRBV28

cdr3_aa: CASSQGLARGGSTDTQYF
v_call: TRBV4-1

cdr3_aa: CASSLSGTSSYEQYF
v_call: TRBV5-6

cdr3_aa: CASSPQTSGDTQYF
v_call: TRBV4-2

cdr3_aa: CASSPAGTDEAFF
v_call: TRBV5-4

cdr3_aa: CAPKKGEAAGELFF
v_call: TRBV6-1

cdr3_aa: CATSRGSQGETQYF
v_call: TRBV15

cdr3_aa: CASSPEDSAHYEQYF
v_call: TRBV19

cdr3_aa: CASSKRISNTEAFF
v_call: TRBV7-2

cdr3_aa: CASTQSQGGTNEKLFF
v_call: TRBV25-1

cdr3_aa: CASTETGEEETQYF
v_call: TRBV5-1

cdr3_aa: CASSGPLLAGSNEQFF
v_call: TRBV6-1

cdr3_aa: CASSQDGQGAINEQFF
v_call: TRBV4-1

cdr3_aa: CAISEPQGGKTYEQYF
v_call: TRBV10-3

cdr3_aa: CASTGGEVYGYTF
v_call: TRBV2

cdr3_aa: CASSLLGTPVGPLHF
v_call: TRBV11-2

cdr3_aa: CASSPSRAEQFF
v_call: TRBV7-9

cdr3_aa: CASGAGVAGELFF
v_call: TRBV6-1

cdr3_aa: CASSVLGANYGYTF
v_call: TRBV9

cdr3_aa: CASQGEANTEAFF
v_call: TRBV2

cdr3_aa: CASSEKGRSTEAFF
v_call: TRBV6-1

cdr3_aa: CASSPIGQPQHF
v_call: TRBV11-2

cdr3_aa: CASSQLGTGEGELFF
v_call: TRBV28

cdr3_aa: CASSLGTGRDDGYTF
v_call: TRBV7-9

cdr3_aa: CAWNLDTLNTEAFF
v_call: TRBV30

cdr3_aa: CASSPSGRAGEQYF
v_call: TRBV28

cdr3_aa: CATGGTGGVYTIYF
v_call: TRBV6-1

cdr3_aa: CASSQTGTNQPQHF
v_call: TRBV5-6

cdr3_aa: CASRERVRLAGATGELFF
v_call: TRBV7-9

cdr3_aa: CASKGRKNQPQHF
v_call: TRBV6-5

cdr3_aa: CASSLKSPRQNTEAFF
v_call: TRBV11-2

cdr3_aa: CASSDGTSGAYEQYF
v_call: TRBV10-1

cdr3_aa: CASSLSGANYGYTF
v_call: TRBV5-1

cdr3_aa: CASSRDTAGLDTQYF
v_call: TRBV5-1

cdr3_aa: CASSLGPGQPTGSTGELFF
v_call: TRBV7-9

cdr3_aa: CASSLTGLGYGYTF
v_call: TRBV6-5

cdr3_aa: CASSLGGGTGNQPQHF
v_call: TRBV11-2

cdr3_aa: CASSGVFEDLHYYEQYF
v_call: TRBV6-1

cdr3_aa: CASSRGGGRASNQPQHF
v_call: TRBV7-9

cdr3_aa: CASSWPGQADNEQFF
v_call: TRBV7-9

cdr3_aa: CASIPDYHSYEQYF
v_call: TRBV7-8

cdr3_aa: CASGTSADTQYF
v_call: TRBV12-5

cdr3_aa: CASSFVGGRRETQYF
v_call: TRBV7-9

cdr3_aa: CASSLGGEKLFF
v_call: TRBV28

cdr3_aa: CASSQLAGANTGELFF
v_call: TRBV4-2

cdr3_aa: CSTDGGETSEQYF
v_call: TRBV29-1

cdr3_aa: CASSLGQGARKLFF
v_call: TRBV5-1

cdr3_aa: CASRRKGLQYNEQFF
v_call: TRBV7-2

cdr3_aa: CASSLRQGRDTIYF
v_call: TRBV5-8

cdr3_aa: CASRDRGLGRRNSPLHF
v_call: TRBV11-3

cdr3_aa: CASTTLNRQGYEQYF
v_call: TRBV6-5

cdr3_aa: CASSLTGQSYGYTF
v_call: TRBV27

cdr3_aa: CASSLAGDIQEKLFF
v_call: TRBV5-1

cdr3_aa: CASGGLSETEAFF
v_call: TRBV10-2

cdr3_aa: CASRPTGLGKLFF
v_call: TRBV2

cdr3_aa: CASSSTSRAYNEQFF
v_call: TRBV5-4

cdr3_aa: CASSLVRDRAAEAFF
v_call: TRBV5-4

cdr3_aa: CASSFVQPGHSYSTDTQYF
v_call: TRBV7-9

cdr3_aa: CASSLGLAGETYEQYF
v_call: TRBV28